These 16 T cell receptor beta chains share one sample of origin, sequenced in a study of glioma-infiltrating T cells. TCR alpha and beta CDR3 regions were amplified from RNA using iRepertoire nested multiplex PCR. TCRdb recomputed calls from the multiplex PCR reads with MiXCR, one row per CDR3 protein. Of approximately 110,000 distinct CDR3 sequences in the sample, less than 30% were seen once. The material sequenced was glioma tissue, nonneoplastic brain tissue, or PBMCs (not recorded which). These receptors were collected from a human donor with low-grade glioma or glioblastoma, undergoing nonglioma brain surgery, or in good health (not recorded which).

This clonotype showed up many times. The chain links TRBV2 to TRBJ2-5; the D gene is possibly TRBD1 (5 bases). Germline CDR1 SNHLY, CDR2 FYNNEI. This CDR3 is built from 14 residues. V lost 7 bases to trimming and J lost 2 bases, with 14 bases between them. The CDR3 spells CASIPRQKQETQYF. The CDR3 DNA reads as TGTGCCAGCATCCCAAGACAGAAACAAGAGACCCAGTACTTC.

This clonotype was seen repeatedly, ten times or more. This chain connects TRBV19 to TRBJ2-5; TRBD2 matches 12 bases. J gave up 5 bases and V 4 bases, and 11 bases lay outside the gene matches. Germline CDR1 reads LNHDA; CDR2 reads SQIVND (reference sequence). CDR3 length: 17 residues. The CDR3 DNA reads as TGTGCCAGTAGTACCGGACTAGCGGGATACTCTGTCGAGACCCAGTACTTC. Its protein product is CASSTGLAGYSVETQYF.

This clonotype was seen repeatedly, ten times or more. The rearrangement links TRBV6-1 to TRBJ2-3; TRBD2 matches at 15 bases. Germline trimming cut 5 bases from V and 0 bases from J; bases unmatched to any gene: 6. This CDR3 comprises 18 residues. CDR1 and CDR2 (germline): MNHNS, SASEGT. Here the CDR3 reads CASSRGTSGRRSTDTQYF. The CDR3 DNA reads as TGTGCCAGCAGTCGCGGGACTAGCGGGAGGCGAAGCACAGATACGCAGTATTTT.

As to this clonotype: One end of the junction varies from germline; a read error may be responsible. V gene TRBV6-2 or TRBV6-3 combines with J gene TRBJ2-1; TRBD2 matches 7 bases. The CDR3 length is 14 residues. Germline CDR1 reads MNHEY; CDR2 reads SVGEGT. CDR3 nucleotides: TGCGCCAGCAGTTGGGAGGGCCCCTACAATGAGAAGTTCTTC. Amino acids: CASSWEGPYNEKFF.

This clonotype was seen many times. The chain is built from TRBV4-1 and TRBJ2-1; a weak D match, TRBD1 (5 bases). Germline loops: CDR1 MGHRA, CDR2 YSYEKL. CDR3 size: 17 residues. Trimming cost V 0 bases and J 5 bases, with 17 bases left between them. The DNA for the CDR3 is TGCGCCAGCAGCCAAGAGTTCAGGGCTAGTTCCCACAATGAGCAGTTCTTC. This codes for CASSQEFRASSHNEQFF.

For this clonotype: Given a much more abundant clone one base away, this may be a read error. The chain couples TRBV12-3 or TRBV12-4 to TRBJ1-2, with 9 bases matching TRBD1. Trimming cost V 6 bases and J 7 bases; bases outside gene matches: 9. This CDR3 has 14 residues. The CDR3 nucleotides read TGTGCCAGCAGCCCAGGACAGGGGCGCTGTGGCTACACCTTC. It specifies CASSPGQGRCGYTF.

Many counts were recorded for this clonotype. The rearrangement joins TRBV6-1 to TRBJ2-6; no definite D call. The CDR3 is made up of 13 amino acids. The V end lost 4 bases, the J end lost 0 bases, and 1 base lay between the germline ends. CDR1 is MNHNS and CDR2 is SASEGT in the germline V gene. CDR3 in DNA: TGTGCCAGCAGTGTCTCTGGGGCCAACGTCCTGACTTTC. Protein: CASSVSGANVLTF.

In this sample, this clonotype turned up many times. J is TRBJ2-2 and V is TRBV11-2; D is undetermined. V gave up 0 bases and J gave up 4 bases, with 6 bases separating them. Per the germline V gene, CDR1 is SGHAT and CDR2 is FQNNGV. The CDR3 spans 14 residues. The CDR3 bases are TGTGCCAGCAGCTTAGAAATATCCACCGGGGAGCTGTTTTTT. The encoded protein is CASSLEISTGELFF.

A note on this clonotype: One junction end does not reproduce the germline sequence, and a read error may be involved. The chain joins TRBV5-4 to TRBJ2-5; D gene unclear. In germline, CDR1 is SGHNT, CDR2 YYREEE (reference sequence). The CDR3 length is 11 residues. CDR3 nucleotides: TGTGCCAGCCGCTTTCAAGAGACCCAGTACTTC. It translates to CASRFQETQYF.

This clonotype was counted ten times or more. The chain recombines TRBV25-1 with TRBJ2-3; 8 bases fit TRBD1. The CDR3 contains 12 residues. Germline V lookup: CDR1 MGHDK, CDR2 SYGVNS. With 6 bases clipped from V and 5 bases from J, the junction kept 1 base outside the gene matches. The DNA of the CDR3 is TGTGCCAGCAGGGGACAGGAAGATACGCAGTATTTT. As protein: CASRGQEDTQYF.

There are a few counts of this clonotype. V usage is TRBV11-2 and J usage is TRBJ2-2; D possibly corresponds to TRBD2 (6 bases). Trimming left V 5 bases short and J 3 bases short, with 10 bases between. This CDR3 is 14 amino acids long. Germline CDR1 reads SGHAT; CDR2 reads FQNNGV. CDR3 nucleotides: TGTGCCAGCAGCAATTTAGCGGACACCGGGGAGCTGTTTTTT. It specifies CASSNLADTGELFF.

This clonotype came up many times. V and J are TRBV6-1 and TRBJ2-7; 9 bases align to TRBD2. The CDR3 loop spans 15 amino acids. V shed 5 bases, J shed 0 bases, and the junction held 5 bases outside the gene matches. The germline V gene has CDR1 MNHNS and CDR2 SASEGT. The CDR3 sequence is CASSMTSGISYEQYF. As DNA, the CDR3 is TGTGCCAGCAGTATGACTAGCGGTATCTCCTACGAGCAGTACTTC.

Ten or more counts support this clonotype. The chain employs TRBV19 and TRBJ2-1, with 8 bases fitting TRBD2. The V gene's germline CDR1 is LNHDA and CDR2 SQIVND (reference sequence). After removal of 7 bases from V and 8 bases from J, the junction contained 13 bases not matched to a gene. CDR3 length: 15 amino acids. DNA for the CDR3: TGTGCCAGTACCCTCAGCTTAAGCGGGAGTCATGAGCAGTTCTTC. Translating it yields CASTLSLSGSHEQFF.

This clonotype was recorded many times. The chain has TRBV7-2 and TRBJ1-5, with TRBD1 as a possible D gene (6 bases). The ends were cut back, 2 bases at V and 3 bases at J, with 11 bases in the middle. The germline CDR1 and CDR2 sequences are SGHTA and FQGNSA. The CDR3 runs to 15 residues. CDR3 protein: CASSLSGGTNQPQHF. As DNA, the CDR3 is TGTGCCAGCAGCTTATCGGGGGGCACCAATCAGCCCCAGCATTTT.

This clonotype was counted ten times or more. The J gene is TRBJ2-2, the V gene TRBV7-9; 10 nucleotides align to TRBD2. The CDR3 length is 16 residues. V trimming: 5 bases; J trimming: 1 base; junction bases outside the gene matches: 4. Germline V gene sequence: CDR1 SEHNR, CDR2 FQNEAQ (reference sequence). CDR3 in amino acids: CASSLGLAENTGELFF. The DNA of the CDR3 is TGTGCCAGCAGCCTAGGACTAGCGGAGAACACCGGGGAGCTGTTTTTT. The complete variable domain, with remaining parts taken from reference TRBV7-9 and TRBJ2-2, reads DTGVSQNPRHKITKRGQNVTFRCDPISEHNRLYWYRQTLGQGPEFLTYFQNEAQLEKSRLLSDRFSAERPKGSFSTLEIQRTEQGDSAMYLCASSLGLAENTGELFFGEGSRLTVL.

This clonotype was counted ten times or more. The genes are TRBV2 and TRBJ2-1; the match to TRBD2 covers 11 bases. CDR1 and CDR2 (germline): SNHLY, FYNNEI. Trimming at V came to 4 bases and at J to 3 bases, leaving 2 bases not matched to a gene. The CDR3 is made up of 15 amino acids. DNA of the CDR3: TGTGCCAGCAGTGTGGGGACTAGCGGCTACAATGAGCAGTTCTTC. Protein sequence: CASSVGTSGYNEQFF.